This TCR beta chain was captured by sequencing in a study of response to subunit inactivated influenza vaccine. Study-level results: New T cells are recruited in small numbers by each seasonal influenza vaccination, according to the authors' suggestion.

Regarding this clonotype: Its matching antigen is unknown.

TCRdb re-analysed the RT-PCR reads in MiXCR, keeping a single row per CDR3 protein. The sample yields 300,000 to 350,000 distinct CDR3 sequences, around 22% seen once. The ends were cut back, 4 bases at V and 5 bases at J, with 10 bases in the middle. This CDR3 spans 13 amino acids. The specimen comprised PBMCs from blood, sampled about 20 months after vaccination. The chain recombines TRBV12-3 or TRBV12-4 with TRBJ2-3; D ambiguous. The TCR was taken from a man aged 50-75 years who received an inactivated influenza vaccine. As DNA, the CDR3 is TGTGCCAGCAGTTATGGCTGGGTAGATACGCAGTATTTT. It translates to CASSYGWVDTQYF.